This T cell receptor (beta chain) was identified in a study of control samples from healthy donors and cancer patients (dated by TCRdb to 2018 to 2021). About this clone: Its antigen has not been determined. Per-nucleotide qualities are absent, and no much larger clonotype sits a single base away.

The library was produced with the immunoSEQ multiplex PCR assay. In TCRdb, the immuneACCESS table is reduced to in-frame sequences with V and J assigned. These tables do not hold every clone; where another copy was compared, an unresolved V gene accounts for under half, and the others remain unexplained. The sample yields 130,000 to 150,000 clones; around 94% were counted once. The top ten clonotypes cover 14% of the sample. CDR1 and CDR2, looked up from the germline V gene (reference sequence), are GTSNPN and SVGIG. The CDR3 sequence holds 14 residues, the cysteine and phenylalanine included. Only the CDR3 region is kept as DNA, spanning 42 bases read in frame from base 1. Trimming leaves V shorter by 0 bases and J shorter by 4 bases, with the junction holding 5 bases beyond the gene matches.

Recombination linked TRBV30 to TRBJ2-5; the central 7 bases match TRBD2. Sample: PBMCs. The TCR originated in a man in his sixties with colorectal cancer. The CDR3 region has the sequence CAWSVVGGGETQYF. The DNA sequence is given as TGTGCCTGGAGTGTAGTTGGCGGGGGAGAGACCCAGTACTTC.